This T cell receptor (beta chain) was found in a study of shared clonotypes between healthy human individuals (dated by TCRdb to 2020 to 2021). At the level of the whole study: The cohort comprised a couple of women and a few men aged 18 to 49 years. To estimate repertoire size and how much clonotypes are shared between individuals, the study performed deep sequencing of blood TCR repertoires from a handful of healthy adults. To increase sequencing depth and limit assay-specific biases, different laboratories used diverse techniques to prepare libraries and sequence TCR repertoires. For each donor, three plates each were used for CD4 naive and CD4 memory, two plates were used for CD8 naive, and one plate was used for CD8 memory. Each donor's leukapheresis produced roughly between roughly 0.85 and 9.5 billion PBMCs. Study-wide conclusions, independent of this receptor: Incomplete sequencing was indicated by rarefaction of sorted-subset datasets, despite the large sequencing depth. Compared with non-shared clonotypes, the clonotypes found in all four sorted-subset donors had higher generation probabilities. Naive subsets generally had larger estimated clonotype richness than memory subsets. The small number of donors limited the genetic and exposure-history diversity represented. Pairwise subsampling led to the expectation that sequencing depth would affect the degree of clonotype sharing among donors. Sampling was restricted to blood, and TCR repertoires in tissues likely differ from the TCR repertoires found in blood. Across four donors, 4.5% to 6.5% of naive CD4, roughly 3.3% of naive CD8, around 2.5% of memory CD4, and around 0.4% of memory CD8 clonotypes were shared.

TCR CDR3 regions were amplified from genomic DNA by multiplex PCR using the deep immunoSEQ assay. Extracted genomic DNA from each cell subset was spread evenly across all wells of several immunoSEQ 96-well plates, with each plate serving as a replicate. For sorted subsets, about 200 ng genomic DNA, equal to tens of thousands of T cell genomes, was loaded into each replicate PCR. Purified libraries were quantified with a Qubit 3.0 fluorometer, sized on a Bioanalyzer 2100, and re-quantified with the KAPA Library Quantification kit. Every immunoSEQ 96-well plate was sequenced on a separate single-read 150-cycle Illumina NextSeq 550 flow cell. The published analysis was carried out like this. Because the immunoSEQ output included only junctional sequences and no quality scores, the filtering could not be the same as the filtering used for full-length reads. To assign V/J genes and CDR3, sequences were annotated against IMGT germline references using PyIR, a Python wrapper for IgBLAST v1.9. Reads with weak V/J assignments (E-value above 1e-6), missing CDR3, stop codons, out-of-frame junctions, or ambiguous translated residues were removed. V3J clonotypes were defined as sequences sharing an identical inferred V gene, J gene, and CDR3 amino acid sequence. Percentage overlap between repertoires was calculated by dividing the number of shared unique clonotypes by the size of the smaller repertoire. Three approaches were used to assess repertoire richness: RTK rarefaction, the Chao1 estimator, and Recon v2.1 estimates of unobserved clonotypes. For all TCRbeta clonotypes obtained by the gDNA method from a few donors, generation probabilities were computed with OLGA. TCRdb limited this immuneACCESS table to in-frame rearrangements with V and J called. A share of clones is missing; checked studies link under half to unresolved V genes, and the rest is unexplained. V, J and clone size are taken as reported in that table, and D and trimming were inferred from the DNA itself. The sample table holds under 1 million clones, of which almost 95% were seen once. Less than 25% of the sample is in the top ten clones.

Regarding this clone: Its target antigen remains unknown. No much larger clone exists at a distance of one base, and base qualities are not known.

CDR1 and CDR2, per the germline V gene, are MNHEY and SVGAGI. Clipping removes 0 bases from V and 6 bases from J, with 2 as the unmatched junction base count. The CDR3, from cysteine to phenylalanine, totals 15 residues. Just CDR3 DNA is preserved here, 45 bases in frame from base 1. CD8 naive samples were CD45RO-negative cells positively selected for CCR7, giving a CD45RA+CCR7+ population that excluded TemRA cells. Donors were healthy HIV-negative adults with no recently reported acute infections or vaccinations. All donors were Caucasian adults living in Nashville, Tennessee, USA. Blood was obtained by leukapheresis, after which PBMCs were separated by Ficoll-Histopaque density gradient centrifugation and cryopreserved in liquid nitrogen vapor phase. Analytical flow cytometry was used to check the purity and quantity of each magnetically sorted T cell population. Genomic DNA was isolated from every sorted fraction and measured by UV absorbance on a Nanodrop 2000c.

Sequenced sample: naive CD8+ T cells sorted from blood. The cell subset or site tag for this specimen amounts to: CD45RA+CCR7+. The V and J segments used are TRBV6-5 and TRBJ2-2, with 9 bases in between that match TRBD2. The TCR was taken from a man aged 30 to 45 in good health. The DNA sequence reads TGTGCCAGCAGTTACTCGCTAGCGGGATCCGGGGAGCTGTTTTTT. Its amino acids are CASSYSLAGSGELFF.